Given below is one TCR beta chain in context. Its specific antigen is unknown. No base-level quality is on record; no much larger clone is a single base apart. RNA was extracted with the RNeasy kit and about 0.45 to 1 ug was reverse transcribed using random hexamers. The immunoSEQ multiplex PCR assay, which covers 54 Vbeta and 13 Jbeta segments, was used to amplify TCR beta CDR3 regions. To correct PCR amplification bias, a synthetic template baseline was used for both primer optimization and computational correction. The study's own analysis went as follows. Reads were annotated to V, D and J genes according to IMGT and were analyzed with immunoSEQ Analyzer, with only productive sequences retained. To calculate clonality, Shannon entropy was normalized by log2 of the number of productive unique sequences and then subtracted from one. For each patient and control, public and private clones were evaluated among the 100 most prevalent clones. Clones were defined as Susac-specific if absent from the healthy and MS cohorts, from roughly 1,100 published viral clones and from other ImmuneACCESS disease sequences. In-frame beta chains were kept once TCRdb had trimmed the public reads at Q25 with fastp and called clones with MiXCR. Entries that share a CDR3 protein sequence are merged under the most common genes and DNA. The V and J calls, along with clone size, are taken from TCRdb and not from the paper's own processing. The sample table shows roughly 200,000 distinct CDR3 sequences, and just under 95% are seen once. Less than 0.12% of the sample is in the top ten clones.

The sample belongs to a study of CD8 T cells in Susac syndrome (dated by TCRdb to between 2019 and 2020). About the investigation overall: The study used repertoire sequencing to test whether antigen drove CD8+ T cell activation and differentiation in Susac syndrome.

Per the germline V gene, KGHDR is the CDR1 and SFDVKD is the CDR2. From cysteine to phenylalanine, the CDR3 is 14 amino acids long. Only the CDR3 portion is preserved as DNA: 42 bases, with reading frame beginning at the first base. V and J are trimmed by 4 bases and 7 bases, and the gene matches miss 6 bases of the junction. High-throughput TCR beta sequencing profiled peripheral blood CD8+ and CD4+ T cells from healthy donors, Susac syndrome patients and multiple sclerosis patients. Healthy donors were included as age- and sex-matched controls. Bulk CD8+ and CD4+ T cells were purified magnetically by negative isolation, whereas CD8+ TEMRA cells were enriched by FACS. Blood was collected in EDTA tubes and processed within 24 hours, with PBMCs isolated through density gradient centrifugation. PBMCs destined for TCR sequencing were cryopreserved in liquid nitrogen and later thawed in a 37 °C water bath. A purity of at least 90% was achieved for sorted or isolated CD4+, CD8+ and CD8+ TEMRA cells.

Overall study results and their limits: The TCR sequencing and HLA analysis was acknowledged to have included a relatively small number of individuals.

Sequencing used CD4+ T cells from PBMCs. This clonotype originated in a human donor in good health. The rearrangement combines TRBV24-1 with TRBJ2-1; 7 of the junction bases match TRBD1. CDR3 reads: CATSDPGQINEQFF. The bases read TGTGCCACCAGTGACCCGGGACAGATTAATGAGCAGTTCTTC.